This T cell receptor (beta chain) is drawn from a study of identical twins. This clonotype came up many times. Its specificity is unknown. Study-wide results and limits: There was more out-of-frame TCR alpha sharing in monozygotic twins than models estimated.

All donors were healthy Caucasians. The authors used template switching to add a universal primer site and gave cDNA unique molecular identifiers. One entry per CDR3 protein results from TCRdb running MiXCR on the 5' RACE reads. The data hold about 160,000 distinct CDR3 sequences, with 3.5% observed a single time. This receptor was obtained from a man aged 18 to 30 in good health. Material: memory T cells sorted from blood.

The CDR3 here is CASTTGHLILAKNIQYF. DNA of the CDR3: TGTGCCAGCACCACGGGACACCTGATTCTAGCCAAAAACATTCAGTACTTC. This chain joins TRBV12-3 or TRBV12-4 and TRBJ2-4; D perhaps matches TRBD1 (6 bases). This CDR3 is 17 amino acids long. The V and J ends lost 7 bases and 0 bases respectively, with 19 bases between them.